Sequencing of this T cell receptor beta chain was carried out in a study of OX40 agonist ivuxolimab in advanced cancers. Points from the study as a whole: At doses 0.1 to 3.0 mg/kg, CD4+ and CD8+ clones expanded.

The method was immunoSEQ multiplex PCR; TCRdb's version includes in-frame clones alone and lacks a portion of them. This table holds about 41,000 clones, around 89% found once. CDR3 length: 17 amino acids. From germline, CDR1 is MRHNA and CDR2 SNTAGT. V was clipped by 3 bases and J by 8 bases; unmatched bases: 14. Remarks on this clone: As yet, its antigen is unknown.

The sequence came from an adult with an advanced solid tumor such as melanoma, head and neck, liver or kidney cancer. The sequencing here drew on CD4+ or CD8+ T cells sorted from blood, taken in a trial of the OX40 agonist ivuxolimab. The chain has TRBV6-4 and TRBJ2-1, with 9 positions matching TRBD2. The CDR3 nucleotides are TGTGCCAGCAGTGAATCTAGCGGGGTACCGGGAATGCATGAGCAGTTCTTC. It encodes CASSESSGVPGMHEQFF.